What follows is one T cell receptor beta chain and its context. There is no known antigen for this receptor. The input lacks base qualities; no much larger clone sits a single base away. The collaborating institutions used their own protocols to collect whole blood in K2EDTA tubes. For TCRbeta analysis, collaborator samples were shipped as frozen whole blood, as isolated PBMCs, or as DNA extracted from either sample type. This sample was taken from a study of blood T cell repertoires in COVID-19 (TCRdb year 2020). Regarding the research as a whole: Collaborator samples came from the United States, Italy and Spain and covered acute and convalescent phases of COVID-19. HLA class I and class II types, where available, came from metadata supplied by the sample provider rather than from assay-based typing. The samples were drawn from two sources: the first 160 participants of the ongoing ImmuneRACE study, and 1,000 to 1,500 subjects contributed by 6 global collaborators. The sample metadata nearly always contained a de-identified subject ID, COVID-19 status, age in years and sex. The dataset comprised deeply sampled blood TCRbeta repertoires from subjects exposed to, actively infected with, or recovered from COVID-19. The prospective study material was composed of cDNA or gDNA derived from T cells, B-cell-depleted T cells, or PBMCs. The repertoires were made available in a free public database intended to serve as a resource for research on the immune response to SARS-CoV-2.

General findings and caveats noted by the study authors: The quantity of clinical and demographic metadata differed by source and by participant and was supplied without curation.

TCRbeta CDR3 regions were amplified from genomic DNA using the immunoSEQ Assay, a bias-controlled multiplex PCR. The authors' analysis ran thus. The number of nucleated cells in each sample was estimated by amplification of reference gene primers within the assay. To quantify the absolute abundance of each unique TCRbeta CDR3 rearrangement, sequence reads were collapsed and filtered. Productive Simpson clonality was computed per sample as the square root of Simpson's diversity index over productive rearrangements. The table comes from immuneACCESS by way of TCRdb, which keeps in-frame sequences with V and J called. Part of the clones is missing from these tables; in studies checked, under half for an unresolved V gene and the rest for unknown reasons. For V, J and clone size, that table is used; D and trimming come from the DNA. For this sample the table gives about 200,000 clones, of which over 70% were detected only once. In total, the top ten clones hold roughly 6% of the sample.

The sequence came from a woman in her seventies with acute or convalescent COVID-19. Material: peripheral blood.

CDR3 reads: CAISDVGDYNQPQHF. The DNA is TGTGCCATCAGTGACGTTGGAGATTACAATCAGCCCCAGCATTTT. This sequence uses TRBV10-3 and TRBJ1-5, with no confidently assigned D gene. The CDR3 measures 15 amino acids from cysteine to phenylalanine. Only the CDR3 portion is preserved as DNA: 45 bases, with reading frame beginning at the first base. Per the germline V gene, ENHRY is the CDR1 and SYGVKD is the CDR2. V lost 3 bases and J lost 3 bases; the stretch between them is 12 bases long.